These 21 T cell receptor beta chains share one sample of origin, sequenced in a study of blood T cell repertoires in COVID-19. Clones were sequenced by immunoSEQ multiplex PCR, and TCRdb holds only the in-frame ones, with some missing. The table lists about 46,000 clones, 88% of them singletons. Sequenced input: peripheral blood. All receptors derive from a middle-aged man with acute or convalescent COVID-19.

This chain uses TRBV7-3 with TRBJ2-3, with D maybe TRBD1 (5 bases). This CDR3 is 15 amino acids long. Trimming took 5 bases from V and 0 from J, leaving 12 bases between them. Germline-derived CDR1 and CDR2 are SGHTA and FQGTGA. The CDR3: CASSLQGKSTDTQYF. The CDR3 DNA sequence: TGTGCCAGCAGCCTCCAGGGAAAAAGCACAGATACGCAGTATTTT.

The chain couples TRBV6-2 or TRBV6-3 to TRBJ1-6; 7 bases map to TRBD1. CDR3 length: 13 amino acids. Per germline, CDR1 MNHEY and CDR2 SVGEGT. V was pared by 5 bases and J by 7 bases, with 2 bases of the junction left unmatched. The CDR3 DNA is TGTGCCAGCAGTGGGACAGAAAATTCACCCCTCCACTTT. Its translation is CASSGTENSPLHF.

The chain joins TRBV6-6 to TRBJ1-5; 7 bases agree with TRBD1. V lost 0 bases and J lost 8; bases outside the gene matches: 10. Germline V gives CDR1 MNHNY, CDR2 SVGAGI (reference sequence). CDR3 size: 16 residues. Written as DNA, the CDR3 is TGTGCCAGCAGTTACTCGGGGTTAAGGGGGCCTGAGCCCCAGCATTTT. Its translation is CASSYSGLRGPEPQHF.

The chain links TRBV3-1 (or the pseudogene TRBV3-2) to TRBJ2-2; TRBD2 aligns across 12 bases. V lost 3 bases, J lost 3 bases, and 2 bases stayed unmatched. This CDR3 spans 16 amino acids. Germline values: CDR1 LGHDT, CDR2 YNNKEL (reference sequence). Here the CDR3 reads CASSQRLAGDTGELFF. The CDR3 coding sequence is TGTGCCAGCAGCCAGAGACTAGCGGGGGACACCGGGGAGCTGTTTTTT.

The V gene is TRBV18, the J gene TRBJ1-4; D call uncertain. V shed 0 bases and J shed 4 bases, with 9 bases lying between them. The germline gives CDR1 KGHSH, CDR2 LQKENI. The CDR3 is made up of 15 amino acids. This chain's CDR3 is CASSPPGGRNEKLFF. For the CDR3, the DNA is TGTGCCAGCTCACCACCAGGAGGGCGTAATGAAAAACTGTTTTTT.

V gene TRBV5-4 combines with J gene TRBJ2-2; D might be TRBD1 (6 bases). V was shortened by 5 bases and J by 2 bases, with 16 bases between the two germline ends. The germline V gene encodes CDR1 SGHNT and CDR2 YYREEE (reference sequence). The CDR3 sequence is 16 residues long. The CDR3 bases are TGTGCCAGCAGTTGGGGAGCAGGGGCAAACACCGGGGAGCTGTTTTTT. It codes for CASSWGAGANTGELFF.

V usage is TRBV6-5 and J usage is TRBJ1-1, with a weak D call TRBD1 (6 bases). The germline V and J ends were trimmed by 7 bases and 0 bases, with 12 bases remaining between them. This CDR3 contains 14 residues. The germline V gene encodes CDR1 MNHEY and CDR2 SVGAGI. The CDR3 coding sequence is TGTGCCAGCACGCCTAGGACAGTGAACACTGAAGCTTTCTTT. The encoded protein is CASTPRTVNTEAFF.

The chain joins TRBV14 to TRBJ1-6; D is unresolved. The CDR3 runs 15 residues. The germline V and J ends were trimmed by 4 bases and 10 bases, with 17 bases remaining between them. The germline CDR1 and CDR2 sequences are SGHDN and FVKESK. DNA for the CDR3: TGTGCCAGCAGCCGTTCGGAACCTAGGAGATCACCCCTCCACTTT. Amino acids: CASSRSEPRRSPLHF.

This chain uses TRBV6-6 with TRBJ2-5, with a possible D match to TRBD1 (7 bases). CDR1 MNHNY and CDR2 SVGAGI come from the germline V gene (reference sequence). V lost 0 bases to trimming and J lost 5 bases, with 13 bases between them. The CDR3 sequence is 15 residues long. The CDR3 sequence: CASSYSTSGGETQYF. The CDR3, as DNA: TGTGCCAGCAGTTACTCGACTTCAGGGGGGGAGACCCAGTACTTC.

The rearrangement joins TRBV6-1 to TRBJ1-2, with 9 bases fitting TRBD1. The CDR3 totals 16 residues. V dropped 2 bases and J dropped 5; count of bases not matched to a gene: 9. Germline CDR1 is MNHNS and CDR2 is SASEGT. As DNA, the CDR3 is TGTGCCAGCAGTGAAATGAGCGGGACAGGGTATTATGGCTACACCTTC. Translating gives CASSEMSGTGYYGYTF.

DNA for the CDR3: TGTGCCAGCAGCCAGGGACAGGGTCGATCAGCTAACTATGGCTACACCTTC. Residues: CASSQGQGRSANYGYTF. V and J are TRBV3-1 (or the pseudogene TRBV3-2) and TRBJ1-2; TRBD1 matches 9 bases. J was trimmed by 0 bases and V by 3 bases; bases with no gene match: 8. This CDR3 is 17 amino acids long. Germline V gene lookup returns CDR1 LGHDT and CDR2 YNNKEL (reference sequence).

V is TRBV6-5 and J is TRBJ2-7; 11 bases line up with TRBD1. Germline CDR1 is MNHEY and CDR2 is SVGAGI. V shed 3 bases and J 2 bases; nucleotides not matched to a gene: 3. The CDR3 runs 15 residues. This CDR3 is CASSYGTGGPYEQYF. The CDR3, as DNA: TGTGCCAGCAGTTATGGGACAGGGGGTCCCTACGAGCAGTACTTC.

The genes are TRBV2 and TRBJ1-2; D might be TRBD1 (5 bases). V was clipped by 2 bases and J by 2 bases, with 12 bases between them. Germline V lookup: CDR1 SNHLY, CDR2 FYNNEI. The CDR3 runs 15 residues. The CDR3: CASSENSQGNYGYTF. The DNA of the CDR3 is TGTGCCAGCAGTGAAAATTCGCAGGGAAACTATGGCTACACCTTC.

This chain connects TRBV7-2 to TRBJ2-7; 9 positions agree with TRBD1. The V segment lost 0 bases and the J segment 3 bases; nucleotides outside the gene matches: 3. Germline CDR1 is SGHTA and CDR2 is FQGNSA. This CDR3 spans 15 amino acids. DNA of the CDR3: TGTGCCAGCAGCTTAGCCCCGGGACAGGGCTACGAGCAGTACTTC. It encodes CASSLAPGQGYEQYF.

The CDR3 region has the DNA TGTGCCAGCAGCTTCAGGGCCCTCAATGAGCAGTTCTTC. This sequence encodes CASSFRALNEQFF. This chain joins TRBV11-3 and TRBJ2-1; D possibly corresponds to TRBD1 (5 bases). Trimming removed 3 bases from V and 6 bases from J, with 9 bases in between. Germline assignment: CDR1 SGHNT and CDR2 YENEEA. This CDR3 contains 13 residues.

This clone was seen only a few times. This rearrangement joins TRBV6-9 to TRBJ2-3; D is ambiguous. From germline, CDR1 is MNHGY and CDR2 SVAAGI. Trimming removed 0 bases from V and 1 base from J, with 14 bases in between. This CDR3 comprises 17 residues. This CDR3 is CASSYSNEPTCTDTQYF. Here the CDR3 DNA reads TGTGCCAGCAGTTATTCAAACGAACCTACCTGCACAGATACGCAGTATTTT.

V gene TRBV25-1 combines with J gene TRBJ1-2; 7 nucleotides match TRBD1. Germline V gene sequence: CDR1 MGHDK, CDR2 SYGVNS. The trim removed 3 bases at V and 7 bases at J, leaving 11 bases unmatched. The CDR3 contains 15 residues. The DNA for the CDR3 is TGTGCCAGCAGTGAGCTCGACAGGGAAGAGGGTGGCTACACCTTC. It yields the protein CASSELDREEGGYTF.

The rearrangement joins TRBV6-4 to TRBJ2-7; 7 bases line up with TRBD1. The germline V gene has CDR1 MRHNA and CDR2 SNTAGT. This CDR3 spans 16 amino acids. The V gene end was trimmed by 8 bases and the J gene end by 4 bases; junction bases not matched to a gene: 17. The CDR3 nucleotides read TGTGCCAGCCTCCCACCCCCTTTGACAGGGACGTACGAGCAGTACTTC. The encoded protein is CASLPPPLTGTYEQYF.

The gene calls are TRBV5-1 and TRBJ2-2, with TRBD1 as a possible D gene (6 bases). The CDR3 length is 15 residues. Trimming pared 4 bases from V and 10 bases from J, leaving 20 bases between. Per germline, CDR1 SGHRS and CDR2 YFSETQ. CDR3 sequence: CASSGRGQRTPELFF. The CDR3 DNA follows: TGCGCCAGCAGCGGACGTGGACAGCGGACTCCGGAGCTGTTTTTT.

This chain connects TRBV13 to TRBJ2-5; TRBD1 matches 10 bases. Germline assignment: CDR1 PRHDT and CDR2 FYEKMQ (reference sequence). CDR3 length equals 13 residues. The junction had 1 base not matched to a gene; V was cut back by 5 bases and J by 4 bases. This CDR3 reads CASSRDRGETQYF. As DNA, the CDR3 is TGTGCCAGCAGCCGGGACAGGGGAGAGACCCAGTACTTC.

The chain uses TRBV29-1 and TRBJ2-1; possibly TRBD1 for D (8 bases). CDR3 length: 13 amino acids. V was shortened by 1 base and J by 10 bases, with 14 bases between the two germline ends. Germline values: CDR1 SQVTM, CDR2 ANQGSEA. The CDR3 DNA reads TGCAGCGTTGAAGTACAGGGGGGAGGGGAGCAGTTCTTC. This codes for CSVEVQGGGEQFF.